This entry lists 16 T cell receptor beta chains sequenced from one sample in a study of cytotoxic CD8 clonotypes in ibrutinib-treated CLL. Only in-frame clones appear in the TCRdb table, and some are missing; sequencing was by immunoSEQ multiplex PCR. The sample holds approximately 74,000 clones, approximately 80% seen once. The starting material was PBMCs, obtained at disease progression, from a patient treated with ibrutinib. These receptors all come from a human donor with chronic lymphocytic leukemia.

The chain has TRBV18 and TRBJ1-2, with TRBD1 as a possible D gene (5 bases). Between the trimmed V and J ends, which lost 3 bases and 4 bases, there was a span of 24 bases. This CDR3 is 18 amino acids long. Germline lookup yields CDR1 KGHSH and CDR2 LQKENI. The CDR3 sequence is CASSPLAGTSYASYGYTF. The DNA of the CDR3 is TGTGCCAGCTCACCCCTTGCGGGGACCTCGTACGCCTCCTATGGCTACACCTTC.

CDR3 sequence reads: CASSKPGQGFLEQYF. The CDR3 region has the DNA TGTGCCAGCAGCAAGCCGGGACAGGGGTTCCTCGAGCAGTACTTC. V is TRBV7-9 and J is TRBJ2-7; 10 bases agree with TRBD1. Germline CDR1 and CDR2: SEHNR and FQNEAQ (reference sequence). The length of the CDR3 is 15 residues. V trimming: 5 bases; J trimming: 6 bases; junction bases outside the gene matches: 10.

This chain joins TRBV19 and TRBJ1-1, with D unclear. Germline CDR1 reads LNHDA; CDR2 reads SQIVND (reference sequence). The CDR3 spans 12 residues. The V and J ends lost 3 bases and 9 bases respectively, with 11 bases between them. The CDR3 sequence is CASSMGTTKAFF. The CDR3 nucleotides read TGTGCCAGTAGTATGGGTACCACAAAAGCTTTCTTT. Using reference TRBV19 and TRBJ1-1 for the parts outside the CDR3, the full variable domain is DGGITQSPKYLFRKEGQNVTLSCEQNLNHDAMYWYRQDPGQGLRLIYYSQIVNDFQKGDIAEGYSVSREKKESFPLTVTSAQKNPTAFYLCASSMGTTKAFFGQGTRLTVV.

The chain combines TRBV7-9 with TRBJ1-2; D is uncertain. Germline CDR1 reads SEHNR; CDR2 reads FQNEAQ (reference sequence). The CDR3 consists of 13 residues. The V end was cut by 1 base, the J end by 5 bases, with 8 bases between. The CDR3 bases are TGTGCCAGCAGCTTAGGGGTAAATTATGGCTACACCTTC. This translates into CASSLGVNYGYTF.

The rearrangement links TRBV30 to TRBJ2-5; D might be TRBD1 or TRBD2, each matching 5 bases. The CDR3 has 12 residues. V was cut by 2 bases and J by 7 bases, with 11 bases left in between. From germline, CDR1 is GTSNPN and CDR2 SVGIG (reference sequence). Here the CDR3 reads CAWSLGVGTQYF. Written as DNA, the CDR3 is TGTGCCTGGAGTCTGGGGGTGGGGACCCAGTACTTC.

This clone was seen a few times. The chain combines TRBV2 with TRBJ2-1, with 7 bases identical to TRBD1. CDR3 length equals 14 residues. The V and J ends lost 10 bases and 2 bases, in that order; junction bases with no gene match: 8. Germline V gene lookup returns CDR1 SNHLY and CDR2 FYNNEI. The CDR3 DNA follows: TGTGCCAACAACCGGGACAGAGCCTACAATGAGCAGTTCTTC. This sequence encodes CANNRDRAYNEQFF.

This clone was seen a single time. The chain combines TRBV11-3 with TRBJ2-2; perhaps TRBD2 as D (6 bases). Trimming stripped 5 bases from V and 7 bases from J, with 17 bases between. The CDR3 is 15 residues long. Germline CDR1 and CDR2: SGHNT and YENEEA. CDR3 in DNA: TGTGCCAGCAGCGGGGGGTCGACAGTTGGCGGGGAGCTGTTTTTT. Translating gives CASSGGSTVGGELFF.

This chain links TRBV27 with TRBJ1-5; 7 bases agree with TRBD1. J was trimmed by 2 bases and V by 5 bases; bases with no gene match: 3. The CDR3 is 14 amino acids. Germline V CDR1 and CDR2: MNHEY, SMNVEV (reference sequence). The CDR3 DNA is TGTGCCAGCAGTATAACAGGGGGCAATCAGCCCCAGCATTTT. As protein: CASSITGGNQPQHF.

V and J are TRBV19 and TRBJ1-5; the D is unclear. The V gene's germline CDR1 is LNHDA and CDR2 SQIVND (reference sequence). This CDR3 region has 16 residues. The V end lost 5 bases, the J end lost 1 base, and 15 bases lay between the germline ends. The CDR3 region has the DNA TGTGCCAGTAGTTCCCCCCTAAGGACCAGCAATCAGCCCCAGCATTTT. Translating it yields CASSSPLRTSNQPQHF.

The CDR3 DNA follows: TGCAGCGTTGAACGGGGCGCACCAGGGGAGACCCAGTACTTC. Protein sequence: CSVERGAPGETQYF. The chain employs TRBV29-1 and TRBJ2-5, with D perhaps assigned TRBD1 or TRBD2 (5 bases each). The V gene's germline CDR1 is SQVTM and CDR2 ANQGSEA. The ends were cut back, 2 bases at V and 5 bases at J, with 15 bases in the middle. There are 14 residues in the CDR3.

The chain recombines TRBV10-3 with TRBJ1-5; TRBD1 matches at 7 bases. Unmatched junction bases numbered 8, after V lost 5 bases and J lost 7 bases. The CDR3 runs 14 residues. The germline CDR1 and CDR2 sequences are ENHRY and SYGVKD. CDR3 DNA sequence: TGTGCCATCAGTAAACAGGGGTTTGGGCAGCCCCAGCATTTT. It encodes CAISKQGFGQPQHF.

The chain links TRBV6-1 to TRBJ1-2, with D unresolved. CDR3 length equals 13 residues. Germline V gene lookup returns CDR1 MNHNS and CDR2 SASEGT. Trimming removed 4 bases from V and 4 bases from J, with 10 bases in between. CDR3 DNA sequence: TGTGCCAGCAGTGCCCCCCCTGGCTATGGCTACACCTTC. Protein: CASSAPPGYGYTF.

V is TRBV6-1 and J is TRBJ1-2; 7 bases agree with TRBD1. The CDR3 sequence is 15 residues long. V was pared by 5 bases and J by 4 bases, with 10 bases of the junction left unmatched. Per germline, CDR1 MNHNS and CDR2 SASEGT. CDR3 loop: CASSRDSAYSYGYTF. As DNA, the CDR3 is TGTGCCAGCAGTCGGGACAGTGCCTATAGCTATGGCTACACCTTC.

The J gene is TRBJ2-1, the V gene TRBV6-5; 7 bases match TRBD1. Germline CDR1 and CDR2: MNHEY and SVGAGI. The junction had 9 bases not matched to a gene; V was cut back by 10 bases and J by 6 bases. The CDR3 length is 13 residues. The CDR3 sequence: CATQQGSGNEQFF. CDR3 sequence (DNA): TGTGCCACCCAACAGGGGAGCGGCAATGAGCAGTTCTTC.

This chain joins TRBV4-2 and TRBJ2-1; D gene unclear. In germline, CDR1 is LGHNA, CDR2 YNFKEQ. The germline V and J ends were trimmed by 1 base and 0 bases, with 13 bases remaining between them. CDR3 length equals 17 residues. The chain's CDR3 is CASSQARRYDSYNEQFF. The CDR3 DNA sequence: TGTGCCAGCAGCCAAGCACGGCGCTACGACTCCTACAATGAGCAGTTCTTC.

The CDR3 reads CASLFQGRTETQYF. In nucleotides, the CDR3 is TGTGCCAGCCTTTTCCAGGGGAGGACAGAGACCCAGTACTTC. The V gene is TRBV2, the J gene TRBJ2-5; D is possibly TRBD1 or TRBD2 (6 bases each). Germline assignment: CDR1 SNHLY and CDR2 FYNNEI. V was cut by 8 bases and J by 4 bases, with 17 bases left in between. This CDR3 is 14 amino acids long.